Below are 25 T cell receptor beta chains sequenced from a single sample in a study of cytomegalovirus exposure and HLA in healthy donors. It was with 60 Vbeta and 13 Jbeta primers that the PCR ran. Profiling relied on immunoSEQ multiplex PCR, and the TCRdb table lists in-frame clones only, not all of them. This table holds approximately 110,000 clones, approximately 80% found once. The sample was PBMCs. These receptors all stem from a human donor in good health.

The chain joins TRBV29-1 to TRBJ2-1, with D possibly matching TRBD1 (6 bases). V was clipped by 8 bases and J by 2 bases, with 16 bases between them. Germline lookup yields CDR1 SQVTM and CDR2 ANQGSEA. The CDR3 is 14 residues long. The CDR3 protein is CSFRAGVTYNEQFF. The CDR3 DNA is TGCAGCTTTAGAGCAGGGGTCACCTACAATGAGCAGTTCTTC.

This chain joins TRBV18 and TRBJ1-5; 8 bases map to TRBD1. V trimming: 1 base; J trimming: 2 bases; junction bases outside the gene matches: 4. Germline V gives CDR1 KGHSH, CDR2 LQKENI. The CDR3 is made up of 16 amino acids. CDR3 nucleotide sequence: TGTGCCAGCTCACCACTACAACAGGGGGGCAATCAGCCCCAGCATTTT. Its protein product is CASSPLQQGGNQPQHF. Complete variable domain (other parts from reference TRBV18 and TRBJ1-5): NAGVMQNPRHLVRRRGQEARLRCSPMKGHSHVYWYRQLPEEGLKFMVYLQKENIIDESGMPKERFSAEFPKEGPSILRIQQVVRGDSAAYFCASSPLQQGGNQPQHFGDGTRLSIL.

V and J are TRBV10-3 and TRBJ2-2; 7 nucleotides align to TRBD1. The CDR3 runs 12 residues. V trimming: 7 bases; J trimming: 6 bases; junction bases outside the gene matches: 2. CDR1 and CDR2 (germline): ENHRY, SYGVKD. The CDR3, as DNA: TGTGCCATCATTACAGGGGCCGGGGAGCTGTTTTTT. Protein: CAIITGAGELFF.

This chain joins TRBV5-1 and TRBJ1-2; the D gene is possibly TRBD1 (5 bases). The CDR3 is made up of 14 amino acids. The V end lost 5 bases, the J end lost 6 bases, and 17 bases lay between the germline ends. The V gene's germline CDR1 is SGHRS and CDR2 YFSETQ. The CDR3 DNA is TGCGCCAGCAGTTCAACAGGTCAGCCGGATGGCTACACCTTC. Its translation is CASSSTGQPDGYTF. The full variable domain, in which reference TRBV5-1 and TRBJ1-2 provide the parts outside the CDR3, is KAGVTQTPRYLIKTRGQQVTLSCSPISGHRSVSWYQQTPGQGLQFLFEYFSETQRNKGNFPGRFSGRQFSNSRSEMNVSTLELGDSALYLCASSSTGQPDGYTFGSGTRLTVV.

The V call is TRBV28, the J call TRBJ1-5, with 8 bases fitting TRBD1. This CDR3 has 14 amino acids. The germline V gene encodes CDR1 MDHEN and CDR2 SYDVKM. V trimming: 9 bases; J trimming: 0 bases; junction bases outside the gene matches: 4. The CDR3 DNA follows: TGTGCCAGTGACAGGGGATATAGCAATCAGCCCCAGCATTTT. It codes for CASDRGYSNQPQHF.

The V gene is TRBV10-3, the J gene TRBJ2-3; 9 positions match TRBD2. Germline CDR1 reads ENHRY; CDR2 reads SYGVKD. V lost 1 base, J lost 4 bases, and 6 bases stayed unmatched. The CDR3 spans 16 residues. The CDR3 is CAISEYLAGVADTQYF. For the CDR3, the DNA is TGTGCCATCAGTGAGTATTTAGCGGGAGTAGCAGATACGCAGTATTTT.

This clone was observed a handful of times. The gene calls are TRBV10-1 and TRBJ2-3, with 8 bases matching TRBD1. V gave up 0 bases and J gave up 6 bases; unmatched junction bases: 11. Germline V lookup: CDR1 WNHNN, CDR2 SYGVQD (reference sequence). CDR3 length: 17 residues. The CDR3 protein is CASSESVGTGPRDTQYF. The CDR3 bases are TGCGCCAGCAGTGAGTCGGTCGGGACAGGACCCCGGGATACGCAGTATTTT.

V and J are TRBV28 and TRBJ2-7; TRBD2 aligns across 9 bases. J lost 0 bases, V lost 5 bases, and 17 bases had no gene match. Germline V gives CDR1 MDHEN, CDR2 SYDVKM. The CDR3 has 19 residues. The CDR3 spells CASSGDLRSAGGSSYEQYF. CDR3 bases: TGTGCCAGCAGTGGGGACCTCCGATCAGCGGGGGGAAGCTCCTACGAGCAGTACTTC.

The chain couples TRBV5-6 to TRBJ2-7; TRBD1 agrees at 10 bases. The CDR3 length is 15 residues. Germline V gives CDR1 SGHDT, CDR2 YYEEEE. V lost 4 bases and J lost 2; bases outside the gene matches: 6. DNA of the CDR3: TGTGCCAGCAGCGGCGGCGGGACAGGGGCCTACGAGCAGTACTTC. Protein: CASSGGGTGAYEQYF.

The chain combines TRBV7-8 with TRBJ2-7, with TRBD1 matching 7 bases. This CDR3 contains 15 residues. The junction had 13 bases not matched to a gene; V was cut back by 5 bases and J by 6 bases. The germline V gene has CDR1 SGHVS and CDR2 FQNEAQ. Here the CDR3 DNA reads TGTGCCAGCAGCGATCTGCCGCTAACAGGGGTCGAGCAGTACTTC. Translated: CASSDLPLTGVEQYF. Using reference TRBV7-8 and TRBJ2-7 for the parts outside the CDR3, the full variable domain is GAGVSQSPRYKVAKRGQDVALRCDPISGHVSLFWYQQALGQGPEFLTYFQNEAQLDKSGLPSDRFFAERPEGSVSTLKIQRTQQEDSAVYLCASSDLPLTGVEQYFGPGTRLTVT.

This chain uses TRBV7-9 with TRBJ2-2, with D hard to call. Germline V gives CDR1 SEHNR, CDR2 FQNEAQ (reference sequence). CDR3 length: 13 residues. Trimming pared 5 bases from V and 3 bases from J, leaving 7 bases between. The chain's CDR3 is CASSKGDTGELFF. In DNA form, the CDR3 reads TGTGCCAGCAGCAAAGGAGACACCGGGGAGCTGTTTTTT.

The rearrangement links TRBV7-9 to TRBJ1-4; possibly TRBD1 for D (5 bases). Trimming left V 4 bases short and J 3 bases short, with 21 bases between. The CDR3 is 18 residues long. Germline loops: CDR1 SEHNR, CDR2 FQNEAQ (reference sequence). In DNA form, the CDR3 reads TGTGCCAGCAGCTCCCCCGGGGGAGGGCCGTCGTCTAATGAAAAACTGTTTTTT. This sequence encodes CASSSPGGGPSSNEKLFF.

As to this clone: At one end, the junction sequence differs from germline, possibly due to a read error. This chain links TRBV6-1 with TRBJ2-7, with TRBD2 identical over 7 bases. CDR3 size: 16 residues. The V gene's germline CDR1 is MNHNS and CDR2 SASEGT. This CDR3 is CASSEPGVSGLYGQYF. The CDR3 nucleotides are TGTGCCAGCAGTGAACCCGGCGTTAGCGGGCTCTACGGGCAGTACTTC.

This rearrangement joins TRBV19 to TRBJ2-2; the match to TRBD2 covers 12 bases. J was trimmed by 6 bases and V by 0 bases; bases with no gene match: 8. The CDR3 totals 18 residues. Germline CDR1 reads LNHDA; CDR2 reads SQIVND (reference sequence). As DNA, the CDR3 is TGTGCCAGTAGTATAGAAGGGGGACTAGCGGGTTTTTCCGGGGAGCTGTTTTTT. This encodes CASSIEGGLAGFSGELFF. The whole variable domain, filled in from reference TRBV19 and TRBJ2-2, reads DGGITQSPKYLFRKEGQNVTLSCEQNLNHDAMYWYRQDPGQGLRLIYYSQIVNDFQKGDIAEGYSVSREKKESFPLTVTSAQKNPTAFYLCASSIEGGLAGFSGELFFGEGSRLTVL.

This clone rates as medium-sized (0.01 to 0.1%). The chain's CDR3 is CASSEYGARQPQHF. CDR3 in DNA: TGTGCCAGCAGTGAATACGGAGCACGGCAGCCCCAGCATTTT. The chain links TRBV25-1 to TRBJ1-5; unclear D gene. The germline CDR1 and CDR2 sequences are MGHDK and SYGVNS. Trimming shortened V by 0 bases and J by 7 bases, and 10 bases separated the two germline ends. The CDR3 sequence is 14 residues long.

The chain uses TRBV28 and TRBJ1-1; D is ambiguous. The germline gives CDR1 MDHEN, CDR2 SYDVKM. The CDR3 is 14 residues long. Trimming cost V 6 bases and J 0 bases, with 11 bases left between them. The CDR3 DNA sequence: TGTGCCAGCAGAAAGACCGACTTGAACACTGAAGCTTTCTTT. Translated: CASRKTDLNTEAFF.

CDR3 sequence: CASSLADSDKAFF. The CDR3 nucleotides are TGTGCCAGCAGCTTGGCCGACAGCGACAAGGCTTTCTTT. The V gene is TRBV5-4, the J gene TRBJ1-1; weak D call: TRBD1 (5 bases). The CDR3 length is 13 residues. Trimming shortened V by 0 bases and J by 11 bases, and 14 bases separated the two germline ends. The germline V gene encodes CDR1 SGHNT and CDR2 YYREEE (reference sequence).

This clone was counted a few times. The chain joins TRBV7-2 to TRBJ2-4, with a weak D call TRBD2 (7 bases). This CDR3 comprises 12 residues. The ends were cut back, 2 bases at V and 11 bases at J, with 10 bases in the middle. The germline CDR1 and CDR2 sequences are SGHTA and FQGNSA. The CDR3 region is CASSLLGGVQYF. CDR3 coding DNA: TGTGCCAGCAGCTTACTAGGGGGGGTTCAGTACTTC.

V and J are TRBV7-2 and TRBJ1-4; possible D gene TRBD1, 6 bases. This CDR3 has 18 amino acids. Germline V gene sequence: CDR1 SGHTA, CDR2 FQGNSA. V lost 1 base and J lost 7, with 22 bases in between. CDR3: CASSLVGQHLRGGEKLFF. The CDR3 DNA reads TGTGCCAGCAGCTTAGTTGGACAGCACCTCCGAGGGGGTGAAAAACTGTTTTTT.

The V call is TRBV6-6, the J call TRBJ2-1, with D possibly TRBD2 on 5 matching bases. Trimming took 3 bases from V and 8 from J, leaving 17 bases between them. Per germline, CDR1 MNHNY and CDR2 SVGAGI (reference sequence). The CDR3 spans 15 residues. CDR3 nucleotide sequence: TGTGCCAGCAGTTATTCGTCCCTAGCTGGCTATGAGCAGTTCTTC. This codes for CASSYSSLAGYEQFF.

CDR3 in DNA: TGTGCCAGCAGTCGGACTAGCGGAACCCAGCAGCAGTACTTC. This gives the protein CASSRTSGTQQQYF. V and J are TRBV6-5 and TRBJ2-7; 10 nucleotides agree with TRBD2. The CDR3 covers 14 residues. J gave up 8 bases and V 5 bases, and 9 bases lay outside the gene matches. Germline V CDR1 and CDR2: MNHEY, SVGAGI.

This clone was detected a few times. The chain couples TRBV28 to TRBJ1-1, with a possible D match to TRBD1 (6 bases). V was pared by 2 bases and J by 4 bases, with 20 bases between. Germline assignment: CDR1 MDHEN and CDR2 SYDVKM. CDR3 length: 17 amino acids. CDR3 sequence: CASSLGRQGHRVTEAFF. CDR3 in DNA: TGTGCCAGCAGTTTAGGTCGGCAGGGGCATCGAGTCACTGAAGCTTTCTTT. Looking up the rest from reference TRBV28 and TRBJ1-1 gives the full variable domain: DVKVTQSSRYLVKRTGEKVFLECVQDMDHENMFWYRQDPGLGLRLIYFSYDVKMKEKGDIPEGYSVSREKKERFSLILESASTNQTSMYLCASSLGRQGHRVTEAFFGQGTRLTVV.

The genes are TRBV15 and TRBJ2-2; TRBD2 matches at 8 bases. V shed 0 bases and J 3 bases; nucleotides not matched to a gene: 6. Per the germline V gene, CDR1 is LNHNV and CDR2 is YYDKDF (reference sequence). This CDR3 is built from 17 residues. Here the CDR3 reads CATSRDWGLGYTGELFF. The CDR3, as DNA: TGTGCCACCAGCAGAGATTGGGGACTAGGTTACACCGGGGAGCTGTTTTTT.

The chain couples TRBV19 to TRBJ1-6; the match to TRBD1 covers 9 bases. The CDR3 length is 14 residues. Trimming took 5 bases from V and 10 from J; bases not matched to a gene: 6. CDR1 and CDR2 from the germline V gene are LNHDA and SQIVND (reference sequence). Here the CDR3 reads CASSFGTGYSPLHF. In DNA, the CDR3 is TGTGCCAGTAGTTTTGGGACAGGGTACTCACCCCTCCACTTT. Full variable domain (outside the CDR3, taken from reference TRBV19 and TRBJ1-6): DGGITQSPKYLFRKEGQNVTLSCEQNLNHDAMYWYRQDPGQGLRLIYYSQIVNDFQKGDIAEGYSVSREKKESFPLTVTSAQKNPTAFYLCASSFGTGYSPLHFGNGTRLTVT.

The gene calls are TRBV7-9 and TRBJ2-3; maybe TRBD2 (6 bases). V was cut by 5 bases and J by 4 bases, with 25 bases left in between. CDR1 SEHNR and CDR2 FQNEAQ come from the germline V gene (reference sequence). The CDR3 covers 18 residues. The chain's CDR3 is CASSQQPGREEKADTQYF. For the CDR3, the DNA is TGTGCCAGCAGCCAACAACCCGGGAGAGAAGAAAAGGCAGATACGCAGTATTTT.